This is a list of T cell receptor beta chains from one sample in a study of blood T cells in healthy people across ages. One entry per CDR3 protein results from TCRdb running MiXCR on the 5' RACE reads. The sample lists around 1,800,000 distinct CDR3 sequences, approximately 39% seen once, with about 23% in the top ten. Source material: blood. The receptors come from a human donor in good health. The conserved cysteine and the conserved F or W are not part of the CDR3 here.

v_gene	j_gene	CDR3aa
TRBV4-3	TRBJ2-5	ASSQERSAETQY
TRBV3-1	TRBJ1-1	ASSQFTGGTEAF
TRBV27	TRBJ2-3	ASSFFPPSTDTQY
TRBV2	TRBJ2-1	ASSGGRGHTSYNEQF
TRBV6-5	TRBJ1-2	ASSYGGTYGYT
TRBV24-1	TRBJ2-5	ATSDFRDRGQETQY
TRBV29-1	TRBJ2-3	SAGRQGIGPDTQY
TRBV12-3/TRBV12-4	TRBJ2-3	ASSFGPLGQY
TRBV6-2/TRBV6-3	TRBJ1-2	ASSYVRGSGYT
TRBV20-1	TRBJ1-6	SARRIGLAGNSPLH
TRBV12-3/TRBV12-4	TRBJ2-5	ASSLIGGSREQY
TRBV7-2	TRBJ1-5	ASSLDALVNQPQH
TRBV29-1	TRBJ1-1	SVEKTGWNTEAF
TRBV6-2/TRBV6-3	TRBJ2-7	ASSFDRGLEQY
TRBV7-2	TRBJ2-7	ASSPGTAAWEQY
TRBV28	TRBJ2-1	ASSPGTGAFGEQF
TRBV9	TRBJ2-1	ASSVEGNEQF
TRBV5-1	TRBJ2-1	ASSLELNNEQF
TRBV10-3	.	AISESDFSIYEQY
TRBV10-3	TRBJ1-2	AISESGQVNWQPYGYT
TRBV29-1	TRBJ1-5	SVGELNQPQH
TRBV7-2	TRBJ1-2	ASSLTGLVHYGYT
TRBV2	TRBJ2-5	ASELPSGTSGEETQY
TRBV7-9	TRBJ2-2	ASSRAQNMGGELF
TRBV27	TRBJ2-5	ASRIQGALETQY
TRBV7-2	TRBJ1-1	ASRYDKNTEAF
TRBV5-1	TRBJ2-1	ASSLLSGGRYNEQF
TRBV20-1	TRBJ2-3	SAKGRTTDAQY